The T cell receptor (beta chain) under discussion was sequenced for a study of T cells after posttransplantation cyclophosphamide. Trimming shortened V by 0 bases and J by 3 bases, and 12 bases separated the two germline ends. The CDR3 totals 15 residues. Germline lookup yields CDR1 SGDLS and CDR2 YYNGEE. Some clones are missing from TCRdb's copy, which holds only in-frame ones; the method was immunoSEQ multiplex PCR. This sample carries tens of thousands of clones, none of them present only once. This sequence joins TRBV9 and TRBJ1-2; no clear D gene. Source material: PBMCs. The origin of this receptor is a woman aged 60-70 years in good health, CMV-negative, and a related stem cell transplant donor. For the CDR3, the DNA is TGTGCCAGCAGCGTAGAAGGAGGGCGAGACTATGGCTACACCTTC. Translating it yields CASSVEGGRDYGYTF.